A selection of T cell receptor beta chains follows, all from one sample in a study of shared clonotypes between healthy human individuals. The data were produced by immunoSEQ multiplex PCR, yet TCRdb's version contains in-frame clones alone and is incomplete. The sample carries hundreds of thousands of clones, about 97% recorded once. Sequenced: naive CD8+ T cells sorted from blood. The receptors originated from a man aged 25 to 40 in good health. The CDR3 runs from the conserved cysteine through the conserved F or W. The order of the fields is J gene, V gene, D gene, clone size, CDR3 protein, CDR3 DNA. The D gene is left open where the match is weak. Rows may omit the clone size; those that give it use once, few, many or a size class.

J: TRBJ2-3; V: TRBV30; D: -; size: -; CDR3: CAWSVLAASTDTQYF; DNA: TGTGCCTGGAGTGTTTTAGCGGCTAGCACAGATACGCAGTATTTT
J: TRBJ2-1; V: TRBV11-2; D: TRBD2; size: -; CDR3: CASSFLAGGVYNEQFF; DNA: TGTGCCAGCAGCTTTCTAGCGGGAGGGGTATACAATGAGCAGTTCTTC
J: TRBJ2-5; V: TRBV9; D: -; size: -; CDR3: CASSGETQYF; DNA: TGTGCCAGCAGCGGAGAGACCCAGTACTTC
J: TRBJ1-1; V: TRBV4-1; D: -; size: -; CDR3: CASSPTHTGNTEAFF; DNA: TGCGCCAGCAGCCCGACCCACACAGGGAACACTGAAGCTTTCTTT
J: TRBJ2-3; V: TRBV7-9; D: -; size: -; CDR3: CASSSDGGGNTDTQYF; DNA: TGTGCCAGCAGCTCCGATGGCGGAGGGAACACAGATACGCAGTATTTT
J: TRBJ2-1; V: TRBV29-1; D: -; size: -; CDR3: CSVEGRHNEQFF; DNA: TGCAGCGTTGAAGGACGACACAATGAGCAGTTCTTC
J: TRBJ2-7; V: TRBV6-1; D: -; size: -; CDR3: CASSESPNSSYEQYF; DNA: TGTGCCAGCAGTGAATCCCCAAATAGCTCCTACGAGCAGTACTTC
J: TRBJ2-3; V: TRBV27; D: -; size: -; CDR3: CASSFYRGTNTDTQYF; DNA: TGTGCCAGCAGTTTTTATAGGGGGACGAACACAGATACGCAGTATTTT
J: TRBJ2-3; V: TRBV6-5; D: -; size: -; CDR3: CASSSTPTDTQYF; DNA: TGTGCCAGCAGTTCTACTCCGACAGATACGCAGTATTTT
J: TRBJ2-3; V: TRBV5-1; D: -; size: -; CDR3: CASSSLLVDTDTQYF; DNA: TGCGCCAGCAGCTCCCTCCTGGTGGATACAGATACGCAGTATTTT
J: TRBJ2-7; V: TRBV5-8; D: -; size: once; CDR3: CASFLRDAYSYEQYF; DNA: TGTGCCAGCTTCCTCCGGGACGCCTACTCCTACGAGCAGTACTTC
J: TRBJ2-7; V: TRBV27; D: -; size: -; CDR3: CASSLHRTRGEQYF; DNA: TGTGCCAGCAGTTTACACAGGACCCGAGGAGAGCAGTACTTC
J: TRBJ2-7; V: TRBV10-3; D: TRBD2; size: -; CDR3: CAISEAFRLASYEQYF; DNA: TGTGCCATCAGTGAGGCTTTTAGACTAGCGAGCTACGAGCAGTACTTC
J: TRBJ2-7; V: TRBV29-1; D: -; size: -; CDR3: CSVEGTATYEQYF; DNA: TGCAGCGTTGAGGGCACGGCCACCTACGAGCAGTACTTC
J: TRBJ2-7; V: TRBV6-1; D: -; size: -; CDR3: CASKRDTTSSYEQYF; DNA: TGTGCCAGCAAAAGGGACACTACGAGCTCCTACGAGCAGTACTTC
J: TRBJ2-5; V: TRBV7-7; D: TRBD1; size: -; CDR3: CASSRGQYQETQYF; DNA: TGTGCCAGCAGCCGGGGACAGTACCAAGAGACCCAGTACTTC
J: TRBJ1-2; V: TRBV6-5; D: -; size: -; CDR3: CASRVGLDYGYTF; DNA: TGTGCCAGCAGGGTGGGTCTAGACTATGGCTACACCTTC
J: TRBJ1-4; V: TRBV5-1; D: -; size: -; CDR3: CASSLGGKMSFTNEKLFF; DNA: TGCGCCAGCAGCTTAGGCGGAAAGATGTCTTTTACTAATGAAAAACTGTTTTTT
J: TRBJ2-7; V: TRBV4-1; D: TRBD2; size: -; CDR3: CASATREGYEQYF; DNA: TGCGCCAGCGCTACTCGGGAGGGCTACGAGCAGTACTTC
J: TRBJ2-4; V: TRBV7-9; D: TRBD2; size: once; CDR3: CASSPREAEGGNIQYF; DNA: TGTGCCAGCAGCCCACGCGAGGCGGAGGGAGGGAACATTCAGTACTTC
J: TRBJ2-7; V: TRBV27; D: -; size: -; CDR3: CASSLTPQNEQYF; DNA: TGTGCCAGCAGTTTAACCCCCCAGAACGAGCAGTACTTC
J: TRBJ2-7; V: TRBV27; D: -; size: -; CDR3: CASSSLSRGAYEQYF; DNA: TGTGCCAGCAGCTCACTCTCTAGGGGAGCCTACGAGCAGTACTTC
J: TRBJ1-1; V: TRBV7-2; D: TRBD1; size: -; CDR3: CASSLAYRGDAEAFF; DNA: TGTGCCAGCAGCCTAGCCTACAGGGGGGACGCTGAAGCTTTCTTT
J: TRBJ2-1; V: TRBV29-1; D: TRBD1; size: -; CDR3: CSVPTGIFRNEQFF; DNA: TGCAGCGTTCCGACAGGGATATTCAGGAATGAGCAGTTCTTC
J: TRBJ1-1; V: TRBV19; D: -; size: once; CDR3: CASTLVQGGTEAFF; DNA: TGTGCCAGTACCCTAGTACAGGGAGGCACTGAAGCTTTCTTT
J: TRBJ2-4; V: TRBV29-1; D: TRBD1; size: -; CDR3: CSVGGQGNIQYF; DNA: TGCAGCGTGGGCGGACAGGGGAACATTCAGTACTTC
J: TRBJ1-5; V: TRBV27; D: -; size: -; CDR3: CASSQGRGGQPQHF; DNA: TGTGCCAGCAGTCAAGGGCGGGGAGGTCAGCCCCAGCATTTT
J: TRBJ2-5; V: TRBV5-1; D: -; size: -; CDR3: CASSLGGERKTQYF; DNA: TGCGCCAGCAGCTTGGGAGGGGAGCGTAAGACCCAGTACTTC
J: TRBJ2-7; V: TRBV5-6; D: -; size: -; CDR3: CASSPTGSREQYF; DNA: TGTGCCAGCAGCCCAACAGGGAGCCGGGAGCAGTACTTC
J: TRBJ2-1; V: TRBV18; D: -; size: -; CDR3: CASSLGSEQFF; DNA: TGTGCCAGCTCCCTGGGTAGTGAGCAGTTCTTC
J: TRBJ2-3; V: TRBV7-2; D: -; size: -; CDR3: CASIAPRRATTDTQYF; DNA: TGTGCCAGCATCGCCCCCCGTAGGGCAACTACAGATACGCAGTATTTT
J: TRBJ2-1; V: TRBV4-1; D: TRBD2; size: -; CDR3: CASSQVAGVLYNEQFF; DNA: TGCGCCAGCAGCCAAGTAGCGGGAGTTCTCTACAATGAGCAGTTCTTC
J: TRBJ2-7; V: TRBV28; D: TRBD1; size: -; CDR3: CASSPRGLRDEQYF; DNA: TGTGCCAGCAGTCCCAGGGGGCTTAGGGACGAGCAGTACTTC
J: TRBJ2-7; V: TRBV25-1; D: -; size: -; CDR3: CASSEYLSEQYF; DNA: TGTGCCAGCAGTGAATATTTGTCCGAGCAGTACTTC
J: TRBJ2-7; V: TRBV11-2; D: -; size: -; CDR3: CASSFIPLDQLREQYF; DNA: TGTGCCAGCAGCTTTATCCCCCTAGACCAACTACGTGAGCAGTACTTC
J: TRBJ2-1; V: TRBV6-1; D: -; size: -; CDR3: CASSPMVNVNEQFF; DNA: TGTGCCAGCAGTCCGATGGTAAACGTCAATGAGCAGTTCTTC
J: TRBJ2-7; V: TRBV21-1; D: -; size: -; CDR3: CASSPEDYEQYF; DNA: TGTGCCAGCAGCCCCGAGGATTACGAGCAGTACTTC
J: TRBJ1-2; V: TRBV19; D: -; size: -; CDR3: CASSDGFRVFNNYGYTF; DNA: TGTGCCAGTAGCGACGGATTTCGGGTATTTAATAACTATGGCTACACCTTC
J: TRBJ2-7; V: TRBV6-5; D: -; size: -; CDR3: CASSYGGQGDSYEQYF; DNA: TGTGCCAGCAGTTACGGAGGGCAGGGGGATTCCTACGAGCAGTACTTC
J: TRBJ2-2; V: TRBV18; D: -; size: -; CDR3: CASSPGTNTGELFF; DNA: TGTGCCAGCTCCCCGGGGACCAACACCGGGGAGCTGTTTTTT
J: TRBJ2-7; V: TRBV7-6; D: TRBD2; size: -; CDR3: CASSLFSGPSYEQYF; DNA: TGTGCCAGCAGCCTATTTAGCGGGCCCTCCTACGAGCAGTACTTC
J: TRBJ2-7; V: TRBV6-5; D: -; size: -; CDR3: CASSNGGNEQYF; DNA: TGTGCCAGCAGTAATGGAGGGAACGAGCAGTACTTC
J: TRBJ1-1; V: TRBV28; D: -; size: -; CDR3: CARDREAMNTEAFF; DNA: TGTGCCAGGGACCGGGAAGCCATGAACACTGAAGCTTTCTTT
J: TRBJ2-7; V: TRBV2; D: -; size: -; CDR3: CASSSGTASYEQYF; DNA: TGTGCCAGCAGTTCCGGGACGGCATCCTACGAGCAGTACTTC
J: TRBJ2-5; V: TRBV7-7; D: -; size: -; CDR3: CASSFAGQTQETQYF; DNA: TGTGCTAGCAGCTTCGCGGGGCAGACACAAGAGACCCAGTACTTC
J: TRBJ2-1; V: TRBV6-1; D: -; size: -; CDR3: CASSVRGDYIEQFF; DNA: TGTGCCAGCAGCGTCAGGGGGGACTACATTGAGCAGTTCTTC
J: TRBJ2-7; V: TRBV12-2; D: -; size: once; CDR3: CASRLAERGRTAYEQYF; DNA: TGTGCAAGTCGCTTAGCCGAAAGGGGACGTACGGCCTACGAGCAGTACTTC
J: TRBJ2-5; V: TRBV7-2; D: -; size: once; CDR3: CASSPMPKGRFETQYF; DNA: TGTGCCAGCAGCCCAATGCCCAAGGGGCGTTTCGAGACCCAGTACTTC
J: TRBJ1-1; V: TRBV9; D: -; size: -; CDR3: CASSSHQRTNTEAFF; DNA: TGTGCCAGCAGCTCCCACCAGAGGACGAACACTGAAGCTTTCTTT
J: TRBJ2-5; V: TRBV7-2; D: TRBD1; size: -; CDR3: CASSLQGPQETQYF; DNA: TGTGCCAGCAGTTTACAGGGGCCCCAAGAGACCCAGTACTTC
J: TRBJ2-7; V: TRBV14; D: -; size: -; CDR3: CASSQARQTYEQYF; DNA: TGTGCCAGCAGCCAAGCACGGCAGACCTACGAGCAGTACTTC
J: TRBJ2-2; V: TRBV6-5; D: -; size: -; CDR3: CASSYYGRGGTGELFF; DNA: TGTGCCAGCAGTTACTACGGCAGGGGCGGTACCGGGGAGCTGTTTTTT
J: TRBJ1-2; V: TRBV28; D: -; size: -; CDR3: CASSIPLAGVEGYTF; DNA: TGTGCCAGCAGTATACCTCTTGCAGGGGTGGAAGGCTACACCTTC
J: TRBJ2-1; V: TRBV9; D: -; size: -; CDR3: CASSVEWAPDNEQFF; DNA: TGTGCCAGCAGCGTAGAGTGGGCCCCCGACAATGAGCAGTTCTTC
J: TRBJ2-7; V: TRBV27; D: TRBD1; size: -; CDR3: CASSPGQYEQYF; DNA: TGTGCCAGCAGTCCGGGACAGTACGAGCAGTACTTC